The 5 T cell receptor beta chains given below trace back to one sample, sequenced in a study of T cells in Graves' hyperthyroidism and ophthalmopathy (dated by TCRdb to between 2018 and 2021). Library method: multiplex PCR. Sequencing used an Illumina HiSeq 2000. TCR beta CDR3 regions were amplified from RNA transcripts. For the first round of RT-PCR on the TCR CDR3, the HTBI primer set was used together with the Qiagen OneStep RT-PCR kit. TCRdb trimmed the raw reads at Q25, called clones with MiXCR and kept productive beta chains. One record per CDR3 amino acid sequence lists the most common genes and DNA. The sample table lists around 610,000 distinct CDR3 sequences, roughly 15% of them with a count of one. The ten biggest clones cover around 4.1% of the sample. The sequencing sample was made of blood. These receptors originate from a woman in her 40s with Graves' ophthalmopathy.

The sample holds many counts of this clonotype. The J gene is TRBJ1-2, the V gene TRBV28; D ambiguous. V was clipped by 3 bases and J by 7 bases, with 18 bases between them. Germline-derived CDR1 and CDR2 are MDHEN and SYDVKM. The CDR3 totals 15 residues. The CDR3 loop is CASSLLELRGRGYTF. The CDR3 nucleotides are TGTGCCAGCAGTTTGCTGGAACTACGGGGTCGTGGCTACACCTTC.

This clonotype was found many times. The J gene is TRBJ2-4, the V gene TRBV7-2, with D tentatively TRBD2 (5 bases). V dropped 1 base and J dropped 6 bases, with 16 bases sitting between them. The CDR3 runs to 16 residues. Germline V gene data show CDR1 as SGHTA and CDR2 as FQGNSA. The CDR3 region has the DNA TGTGCCAGCAGCTTAGTAGGGCCCGGCGGAGGAAACATTCAGTACTTC. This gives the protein CASSLVGPGGGNIQYF.

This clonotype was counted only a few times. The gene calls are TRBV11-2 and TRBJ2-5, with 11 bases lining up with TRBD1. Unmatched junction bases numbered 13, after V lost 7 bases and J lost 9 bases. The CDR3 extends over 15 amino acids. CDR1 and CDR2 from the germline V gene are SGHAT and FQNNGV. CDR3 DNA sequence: TGTGCCAGCACCGTGCAGGACAGGGGGCTTGAGGCCCAGTACTTC. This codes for CASTVQDRGLEAQYF.

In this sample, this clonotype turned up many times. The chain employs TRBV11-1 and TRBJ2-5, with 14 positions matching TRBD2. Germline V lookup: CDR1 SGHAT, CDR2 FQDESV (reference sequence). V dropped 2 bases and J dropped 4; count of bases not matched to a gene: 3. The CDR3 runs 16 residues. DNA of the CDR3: TGTGCCAGCAGCTTATCAGGACTAGCGGGAGGAGAGACCCAGTACTTC. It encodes CASSLSGLAGGETQYF.

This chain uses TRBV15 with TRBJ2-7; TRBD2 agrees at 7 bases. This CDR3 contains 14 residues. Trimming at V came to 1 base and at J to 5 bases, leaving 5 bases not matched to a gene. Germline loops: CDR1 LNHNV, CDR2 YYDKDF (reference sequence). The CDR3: CATSRGSAGNEQYF. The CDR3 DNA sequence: TGTGCCACCAGCAGAGGATCAGCGGGAAACGAGCAGTACTTC.